The entry that follows covers one T cell receptor (beta chain) sequence. Germline V gene lookup returns CDR1 MNHEY and CDR2 SVGAGI. V was pared by 5 bases and J by 1 base, with 12 bases between. The length of the CDR3 is 14 residues. Sequencing was performed with immunoSEQ multiplex PCR; in TCRdb, only in-frame clones are kept and a portion is missing. This table has around 20,000 clones, 85% to 90% appearing once. The data derive from a study of blood T cell repertoires in COVID-19. For the study at large: From the United States, Italy and Spain came samples of acute and convalescent COVID-19. Sources were T cells, B-cell-depleted T cells, or PBMCs; the material itself was cDNA or gDNA.

The gene calls are TRBV6-5 and TRBJ2-7; tentative D call: TRBD1 (5 bases). The TCR originated in a human donor in a cohort sampled during active COVID-19. The sample consisted of peripheral blood. The chain's CDR3 is CASSPRQISYEQYF. Written as DNA, the CDR3 is TGTGCCAGCAGTCCGCGACAGATTTCCTACGAGCAGTACTTC.